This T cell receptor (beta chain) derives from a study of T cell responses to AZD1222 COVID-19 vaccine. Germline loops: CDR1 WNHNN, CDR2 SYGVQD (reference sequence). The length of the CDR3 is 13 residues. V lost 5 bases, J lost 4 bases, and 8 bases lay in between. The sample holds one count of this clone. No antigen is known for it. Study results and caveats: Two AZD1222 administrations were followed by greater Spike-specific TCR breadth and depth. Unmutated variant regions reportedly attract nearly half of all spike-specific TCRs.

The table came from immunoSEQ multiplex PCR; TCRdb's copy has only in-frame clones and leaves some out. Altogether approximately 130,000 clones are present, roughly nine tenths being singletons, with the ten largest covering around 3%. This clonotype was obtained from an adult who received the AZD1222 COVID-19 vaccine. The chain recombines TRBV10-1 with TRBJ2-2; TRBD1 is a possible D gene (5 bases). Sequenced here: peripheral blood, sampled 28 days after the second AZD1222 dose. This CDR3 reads CASSQGSTGELFF. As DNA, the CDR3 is TGCGCCAGCAGTCAGGGCAGCACCGGGGAGCTGTTTTTT.